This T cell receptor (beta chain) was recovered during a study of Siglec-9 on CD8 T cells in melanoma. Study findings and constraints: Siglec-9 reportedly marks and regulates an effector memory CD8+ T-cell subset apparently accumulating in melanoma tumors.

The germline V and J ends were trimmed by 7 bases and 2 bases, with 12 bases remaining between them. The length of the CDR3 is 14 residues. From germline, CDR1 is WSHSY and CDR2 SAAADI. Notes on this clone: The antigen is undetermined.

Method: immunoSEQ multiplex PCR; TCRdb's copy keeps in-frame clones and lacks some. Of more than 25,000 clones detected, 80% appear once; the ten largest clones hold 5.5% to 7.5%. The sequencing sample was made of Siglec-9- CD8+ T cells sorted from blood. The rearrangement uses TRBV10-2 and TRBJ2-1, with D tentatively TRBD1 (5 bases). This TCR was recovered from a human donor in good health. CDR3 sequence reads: CASTSQGPYNEQFF. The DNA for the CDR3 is TGCGCCAGCACCTCGCAGGGTCCCTACAATGAGCAGTTCTTC.